The next 13 T cell receptor beta chains were all read from a single sample in a study of blood T cell repertoires in COVID-19. Some clones are missing from TCRdb's copy, which holds only in-frame ones; the method was immunoSEQ multiplex PCR. The sample has 80,000 to 100,000 clones, 80% seen once; the top ten hold 10%. Sequenced material: peripheral blood. These TCRs come from a woman between 65 and 79 years old with acute or convalescent COVID-19.

The rearrangement links TRBV7-8 to TRBJ2-1; possibly TRBD1 for D (5 bases). V lost 1 base to trimming and J lost 1 base, with 8 bases between them. The germline V gene has CDR1 SGHVS and CDR2 FQNEAQ. This CDR3 is 15 amino acids long. CDR3 sequence reads: CASSLDRISYNEQFF. As DNA, the CDR3 is TGTGCCAGCAGCTTAGACAGGATTTCCTACAATGAGCAGTTCTTC.

This rearrangement joins TRBV9 to TRBJ2-2; the D gene is possibly TRBD1 (5 bases). V was cut by 7 bases and J by 4 bases, with 11 bases left in between. The CDR3 totals 13 residues. The germline V gene encodes CDR1 SGDLS and CDR2 YYNGEE. DNA for the CDR3: TGTGCCAGCGGAACAGGTCTCACCGGGGAGCTGTTTTTT. Its protein product is CASGTGLTGELFF.

The chain uses TRBV28 and TRBJ2-5; 7 nucleotides align to TRBD1. The CDR3 length is 17 residues. CDR1 and CDR2 from the germline V gene are MDHEN and SYDVKM. V dropped 3 bases and J dropped 2; count of bases not matched to a gene: 12. The CDR3 DNA is TGTGCCAGCAGTTTTTGGCCTCGGGACAGAGCACAAGAGACCCAGTACTTC. It yields the protein CASSFWPRDRAQETQYF.

This chain uses TRBV2 with TRBJ1-5; 9 bases are shared with TRBD1. V was clipped by 5 bases and J by 6 bases; unmatched bases: 5. Per germline, CDR1 SNHLY and CDR2 FYNNEI. The CDR3 is made up of 14 amino acids. The CDR3 here is CASSKDRGPQPQHF. CDR3 nucleotide sequence: TGTGCCAGCAGTAAGGACAGGGGACCTCAGCCCCAGCATTTT.

This clone was recorded only once. The J gene is TRBJ2-2, the V gene TRBV6-5; weak D call: TRBD2 (5 bases). The germline CDR1 and CDR2 sequences are MNHEY and SVGAGI. The V and J ends lost 8 bases and 4 bases respectively, with 11 bases between them. This CDR3 region has 13 residues. CDR3 amino acids: CASRGLVTGELFF. The CDR3 bases are TGTGCCAGCCGAGGGTTGGTCACCGGGGAGCTGTTTTTT.

The chain recombines TRBV9 with TRBJ2-5; 15 positions agree with TRBD2. CDR1 and CDR2 from the germline V gene are SGDLS and YYNGEE. The CDR3 consists of 17 residues. J lost 5 bases, V lost 0 bases, and 5 bases had no gene match. The CDR3 nucleotides are TGTGCCAGCAGCGTAGGGGGACTAGCGGGAGGCCCGGAGACCCAGTACTTC. Amino acid sequence: CASSVGGLAGGPETQYF.

This clone was observed a single time. The chain employs TRBV9 and TRBJ2-3, with TRBD2 identical over 9 bases. CDR1 and CDR2 from the germline V gene are SGDLS and YYNGEE. This CDR3 has 15 residues. The trim removed 4 bases at V and 5 bases at J, leaving 8 bases unmatched. CDR3 in DNA: TGTGCCAGCAGCACCGCGCGGGGGGGAGTAGATACGCAGTATTTT. The encoded protein is CASSTARGGVDTQYF.

The chain has TRBV28 and TRBJ1-2; possible D gene TRBD1, 5 bases. CDR1 is MDHEN and CDR2 is SYDVKM in the germline V gene. V lost 6 bases and J lost 5, with 7 bases in between. The CDR3 is 11 residues long. The CDR3 here is CASSDRYGYTF. In DNA form, the CDR3 reads TGTGCCAGCAGCGACAGATATGGCTACACCTTC.

V usage is TRBV9 and J usage is TRBJ2-2; 8 bases line up with TRBD1. V gave up 2 bases and J gave up 4 bases; unmatched junction bases: 7. The CDR3 contains 16 residues. Germline V lookup: CDR1 SGDLS, CDR2 YYNGEE. CDR3 DNA: TGTGCCAGCAGCGTTCTTCAGGGGGCGAGCACCGGGGAGCTGTTTTTT. As protein: CASSVLQGASTGELFF. Drawing the rest from reference TRBV9 and TRBJ2-2, the complete variable domain is DSGVTQTPKHLITATGQRVTLRCSPRSGDLSVYWYQQSLDQGLQFLIQYYNGEERAKGNILERFSAQQFPDLHSELNLSSLELGDSALYFCASSVLQGASTGELFFGEGSRLTVL.

The chain recombines TRBV28 with TRBJ1-4, with 7 bases aligning to TRBD1. The J segment lost 3 bases and the V segment lost 6 bases, leaving 4 bases of the junction unmatched. This CDR3 has 14 amino acids. The germline CDR1 and CDR2 sequences are MDHEN and SYDVKM. The CDR3: CASRPGGPNEKLFF. For the CDR3, the DNA is TGTGCCAGCAGACCAGGGGGGCCTAATGAAAAACTGTTTTTT.

The genes are TRBV5-1 and TRBJ2-1; D might be TRBD1 (5 bases). The V end was cut by 2 bases, the J end by 3 bases, with 6 bases between. The CDR3 sequence is 13 residues long. Germline CDR1 SGHRS, CDR2 YFSETQ. DNA of the CDR3: TGCGCCAGCAGCTTCGACAGCTACAATGAGCAGTTCTTC. It is translated as CASSFDSYNEQFF.

The J gene is TRBJ1-2, the V gene TRBV30; D may be TRBD1 (5 bases). Germline V gives CDR1 GTSNPN, CDR2 SVGIG (reference sequence). V was pared by 3 bases and J by 4 bases, with 18 bases between. The CDR3 is 15 amino acids. The CDR3 bases are TGTGCCTGGAGGGGGGGTCTGGGTACCGTCTATGGCTACACCTTC. Its protein is CAWRGGLGTVYGYTF.

This clone has just one count. V gene TRBV3-1 (or the pseudogene TRBV3-2) combines with J gene TRBJ2-5, with 8 bases aligning to TRBD1. After removal of 8 bases from V and 2 bases from J, the junction contained 10 bases not matched to a gene. Germline V gives CDR1 LGHDT, CDR2 YNNKEL (reference sequence). The CDR3 sequence is 15 residues long. The CDR3 bases are TGTGCCAGCTCGAGGACAGGGACACAACAAGAGACCCAGTACTTC. This encodes CASSRTGTQQETQYF.